This T cell receptor (beta chain) was sequenced during a study of T cell responses to AZD1222 COVID-19 vaccine. The CDR3 is made up of 15 amino acids. The germline CDR1 and CDR2 sequences are LNHDA and SQIVND (reference sequence). The V end was cut by 7 bases, the J end by 4 bases, with 19 bases between. Study findings and constraints: Donors skewed white British and female; clonal diversity was possibly underestimated.

To note about this clone: Its specificity is unknown.

Generated by immunoSEQ multiplex PCR, the TCRdb table keeps only in-frame clones and is missing some. The repertoire consists of about 69,000 clones, with over 80% occurring once and the leading ten covering 20% to 25%. The genes are TRBV19 and TRBJ2-5, with D possibly matching TRBD2 (5 bases). This sample comprised peripheral blood, obtained 28 days after the second AZD1222 dose. The source is an adult who received the AZD1222 COVID-19 vaccine. The DNA for the CDR3 is TGTGCCAGTACCTTTTCTCGGGGTCGGGGAGAGACCCAGTACTTC. The encoded protein is CASTFSRGRGETQYF.